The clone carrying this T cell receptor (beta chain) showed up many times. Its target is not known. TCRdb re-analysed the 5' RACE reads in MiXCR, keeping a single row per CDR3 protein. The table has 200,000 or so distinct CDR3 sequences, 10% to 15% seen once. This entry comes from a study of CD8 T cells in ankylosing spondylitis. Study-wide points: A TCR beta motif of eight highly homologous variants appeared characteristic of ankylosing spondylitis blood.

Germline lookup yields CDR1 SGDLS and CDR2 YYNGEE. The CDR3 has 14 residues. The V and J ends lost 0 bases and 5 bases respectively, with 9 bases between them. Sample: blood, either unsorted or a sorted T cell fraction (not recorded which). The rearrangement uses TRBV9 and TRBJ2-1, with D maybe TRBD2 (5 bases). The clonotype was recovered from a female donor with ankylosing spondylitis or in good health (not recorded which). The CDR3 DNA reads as TGTGCCAGCAGCGTAGCGGGATCCGACAATGAGCAGTTCTTC. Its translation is CASSVAGSDNEQFF.